This is a list of T cell receptor beta chains from one sample in a study of T cell repertoires in cytomegalovirus infection. TCRdb used MiXCR to reprocess the reads, holding one entry per CDR3 protein. This sample has more than 400,000 distinct CDR3 sequences, with more than 20% found just once. Sequenced input: PBMCs. These receptors all come from a human donor in good health (CMV status not recorded). Some clones in this sample may be carry-over from other donors' samples. CDR3s include the opening cysteine and the closing phenylalanine or tryptophan. D genes are given only for firm matches. The size of a clone is reported for some rows only, either as once, few or many, or as a class for expanded clones.

>TRBV15|TRBJ2-7|TRBD1|few
TGTGCCACCAGCAGGGGGACAGGGGGCAACGAGCAGTACTTC
CATSRGTGGNEQYF
>TRBV29-1|TRBJ1-3|.|.
TGCAGCGTTGTAAGGAAATCTGGAAACACCATATATTTT
CSVVRKSGNTIYF
>TRBV3-1|TRBJ2-5|.|few
TGTGCCAGCAGCCAAGTTTTCGGGTGGGAGACCCAGTACTTC
CASSQVFGWETQYF
>TRBV19|TRBJ1-1|.|few
TGTGCCAGTAGTATAAGTGGACAGCCGAACACTGAAGCTTTCTTT
CASSISGQPNTEAFF
>TRBV4-3|TRBJ2-1|.|.
TGCGCCAGCAGCGGGGGAGCGGGTTATGAGCAGTTCTTC
CASSGGAGYEQFF
>TRBV15|TRBJ2-1|TRBD2|.
TGTGCCACCAGCAGAACCCGGACTAGCGGGGCGTCCTACAATGAGCAGTTCTTC
CATSRTRTSGASYNEQFF
>TRBV12-3/TRBV12-4|TRBJ2-5|TRBD2|.
TGTGCCAGCAGGTTAGCGGGAGGGCCAGTTGAGACCCAGTACTTC
CASRLAGGPVETQYF
>TRBV12-3/TRBV12-4|TRBJ2-3|TRBD2|few
TGTGCCAGCAGTGGGACTAGCTGGTCTGCAGATACGCAGTATTTT
CASSGTSWSADTQYF
>TRBV12-3/TRBV12-4|TRBJ1-5|.|.
TGTGCCAGCAGTTTTGCAGAAAATCAGCCCCAGCATTTT
CASSFAENQPQHF
>TRBV10-3|TRBJ2-7|.|.
TGTGCCATCAGTACCCCGGGGGATGGAGAGCAGTACTTC
CAISTPGDGEQYF
>TRBV7-6|TRBJ2-2|TRBD2|many
TGTGCCAGCAGCTTTGCTAGCGGAACTCGGTCGGGCACCGGGGAGCTGTTTTTT
CASSFASGTRSGTGELFF
>TRBV4-1|TRBJ2-5|TRBD1|few
TGCGCCAGCAGCCAAGAGCAGGGGGCTATCCAAGAGACCCAGTACTTC
CASSQEQGAIQETQYF
>TRBV7-2|TRBJ2-6|.|many
TGTGCCAGCAGCACCCCAGGTGGGGCCAACGTCCTGACTTTC
CASSTPGGANVLTF
>TRBV10-3|TRBJ1-4|.|few
TGTGCCATCAGTGATGGGCCGACAACTAATGAAAAACTGTTTTTT
CAISDGPTTNEKLFF
>TRBV11-3|TRBJ1-3|.|.
TGTGCCAGCAGCTTAGACTCGCACACCATATATTTT
CASSLDSHTIYF
>TRBV15|TRBJ2-3|TRBD1|few
TGTGCCACCAGCAGAGATTCAGGCCAGGGGGCGTACGCAGATACGCAGTATTTT
CATSRDSGQGAYADTQYF
>TRBV19|TRBJ1-2|.|.
TGTGCCAGTAGTATAGCTGGGTTGAAGGGCGACACCTTC
CASSIAGLKGDTF
>TRBV2|TRBJ2-1|.|.
TGTGCCAGCGGGGGGAATGAGCAGTTCTTC
CASGGNEQFF
>TRBV7-4|TRBJ2-1|TRBD2|.
TGTGCGGGCAGAGGGCTAGCGGGAGATGAGCAGTTCTTC
CAGRGLAGDEQFF
>TRBV14|TRBJ2-3|TRBD1|.
TGTGCCAGCAGCCAGACCCGGGACAGGGCCATGGATACGCAGTATTTT
CASSQTRDRAMDTQYF
>TRBV5-5|TRBJ1-1|.|.
TGTGCCAGCAGCTTACAGGGATCGGTCGTAACATCTGAAGCTTTCTTT
CASSLQGSVVTSEAFF
>TRBV28|TRBJ2-7|TRBD1|.
TGTGCCAGCAGTTTGACGGGACAGGGGGTTCGGGAGCAGTACTTC
CASSLTGQGVREQYF
>TRBV11-3|TRBJ2-1|.|.
TGTGCCAGCAGCTTAGGACAGGTTGCTACCAATGAGCAGTTCTTC
CASSLGQVATNEQFF
>TRBV4-1|TRBJ2-2|TRBD2|few
TGCGCCAGCAGCCAACCCCGGGACTATGTTACCGGGGAGCTGTTTTTT
CASSQPRDYVTGELFF
>TRBV13|TRBJ2-5|.|.
TGTGCCAGCAGCTTAGGGCGTAGCGGCCGGGGGGAGACCCAGTACTTC
CASSLGRSGRGETQYF
>TRBV2|TRBJ1-1|.|.
TGTGCCAGCACCCGGTGGGTCACTGAAGCTTTCTTT
CASTRWVTEAFF
>TRBV7-2|TRBJ2-7|.|many
.
CASSLVASGSLLSF
>TRBV6-6|TRBJ1-1|.|once
TGTGCCAGCTTGATCCCACAGAAGAACACTGAAGCTTTCTTT
CASLIPQKNTEAFF
>TRBV24-1|TRBJ2-5|TRBD1|.
TGTGCCACCAAGGACAGGGGGACGGAAGAGACCCAGTACTTC
CATKDRGTEETQYF
>TRBV7-2|TRBJ2-7|.|many
TGTGCCAGCAGCCGACCGAGCTCCTACGAGCAGTACTTC
CASSRPSSYEQYF
>TRBV19|TRBJ1-4|TRBD1|few
TGTGCCAGTAACGACAGGGGATACGGTGAAAAACTGTTTTTT
CASNDRGYGEKLFF
>TRBV28|TRBJ2-3|TRBD2|many
TGTGCCAGCAGGGTAGCGGGAGTCGTCGCAGATACGCAGTATTTT
CASRVAGVVADTQYF
>TRBV19|TRBJ1-5|.|few
TGTGCCAGTAGGGAGTGGGATCAGCCCCAGCATTTT
CASREWDQPQHF
>TRBV7-9|TRBJ1-4|.|many
TGTGCCAGCAGCTTAGGAACGCAGGCCGAAAAACTGTTTTTT
CASSLGTQAEKLFF
>TRBV7-9|TRBJ1-2|TRBD1|.
TGTGCCAGCAGCACCCCGACAGGGGGTGGCTACACCTTC
CASSTPTGGGYTF
>TRBV15|TRBJ2-1|TRBD2|.
TGTGCCACCAGCGCAAGGACTAGCGGGCCAAATGAGCAGTTCTTC
CATSARTSGPNEQFF
>TRBV28|TRBJ1-2|TRBD1|few
TGTGCCAGCAGCCTCAGAAAACCGACAGGGATAGGTGGCTACACCTTC
CASSLRKPTGIGGYTF
>TRBV5-1|TRBJ2-5|TRBD2|.
TGCGCCAGCAGCTGGACACTAGCGGGAGAGGAGACCCAGTACTTC
CASSWTLAGEETQYF
>TRBV15|TRBJ2-4|.|.
TGTGCCACCACACTAGCAGGCGTGTCCAAAAACATTCAGTACTTC
CATTLAGVSKNIQYF
>TRBV7-2|TRBJ1-2|.|many
TGTGCCAGCAGCTTAAAAGTCAGTGGATCTGGCTACACCTTC
CASSLKVSGSGYTF
>TRBV5-6|TRBJ2-5|.|few
TGTGCCAGCAGCCCGCCCTCTAGTTCTCAAGAGACCCAGTACTTC
CASSPPSSSQETQYF
>TRBV11-1|TRBJ1-1|.|many
TGTGCCAGCAGCTTACGCCACCGGGACACTGAAGCTTTCTTT
CASSLRHRDTEAFF
>TRBV20-1|TRBJ2-5|TRBD2|.
TGCAGTGCTAGAGACACTCCGGGACTAGCGGGAGGCTTACCAAAGGGGACCCAGTACTTC
CSARDTPGLAGGLPKGTQYF
>TRBV7-2|TRBJ2-1|.|many
TGTGCCAGCAGCCCGAAAAAAACCTACAATGAGCAGTTCTTC
CASSPKKTYNEQFF
>TRBV7-2|TRBJ2-1|.|many
TGTGCCAGCAGCTTACCGGGGGTTTACAATGAGCAGTTCTTC
CASSLPGVYNEQFF
>TRBV5-1|TRBJ2-7|.|.
TGCGCCAGCAGCACACCGGGGAACGAGCAGTACTTC
CASSTPGNEQYF
>TRBV6-6|TRBJ2-2|.|.
TGTGCCAGCAGTTCCACACGAAACGGGGAGCTGTTTTTT
CASSSTRNGELFF
>TRBV7-2|TRBJ1-5|.|.
TGTGCCAGCAGCTTAACGCAGGGTTTGTCTCAGCCCCAGCATTTT
CASSLTQGLSQPQHF
>TRBV5-1|TRBJ2-3|.|few
TGCGCCAGCAGCTTGGAGTTTCCCCACTTCACAGATACGCAGTATTTT
CASSLEFPHFTDTQYF
>TRBV2|TRBJ2-1|TRBD2|.
TGTGCCAGCAGTGAACAGGGAGGGATCTACAATGAGCAGTTCTTC
CASSEQGGIYNEQFF
>TRBV7-2|TRBJ2-7|TRBD2|many
TGTGCCAGCAGCTTAAACCGACCTTTTGCGGGAGGGGGCTACGAGCAGTACTTC
CASSLNRPFAGGGYEQYF
>TRBV6-1|TRBJ2-1|TRBD2|few
TGTGCCAGCAGTGAAGGGAATTTAGCGGGAGCCTACAATGAGCAGTTCTTC
CASSEGNLAGAYNEQFF
>TRBV6-2/TRBV6-3|TRBJ2-1|TRBD2|once
TGTGCCAGCAGTTCGACCGGGACTAGCGGGAAAAACGAGCAGTTCTTC
CASSSTGTSGKNEQFF
>TRBV19|TRBJ1-1|TRBD1|.
TGTGCCAGTAGTTACTGGACAGGGGGCGCGAGGGGCACTGAAGCTTTCTTT
CASSYWTGGARGTEAFF
>TRBV7-2|TRBJ1-6|.|many
TGTGCCAGCAGCCCCCGGCAGGGTGGCCATTCACCCCTCCACTTT
CASSPRQGGHSPLHF
>TRBV14|TRBJ2-6|.|.
TGTGCCAGCAGCCAGAGCGGAAACCCTTCTGGGGCCAACGTCCTGACTTTC
CASSQSGNPSGANVLTF
>TRBV29-1|TRBJ1-1|TRBD1|few
TGCAGCGTTCCAAACAGGGGGCGAAACACTGAAGCTTTCTTT
CSVPNRGRNTEAFF
>TRBV7-9|TRBJ2-5|TRBD1|few
TGTGCCAGCAGCCGAGGACAGGGGAATGGAGAGACCCAGTACTTC
CASSRGQGNGETQYF
>TRBV30|TRBJ2-7|.|.
TGTGCCTGGAACCAGGGGTCTGAGGAGCAGTACTTC
CAWNQGSEEQYF
>TRBV11-3|TRBJ2-5|.|many
TGTGCCAGCAGCTTACCGACTGGTAGTAAGGAGACCCAGTACTTC
CASSLPTGSKETQYF